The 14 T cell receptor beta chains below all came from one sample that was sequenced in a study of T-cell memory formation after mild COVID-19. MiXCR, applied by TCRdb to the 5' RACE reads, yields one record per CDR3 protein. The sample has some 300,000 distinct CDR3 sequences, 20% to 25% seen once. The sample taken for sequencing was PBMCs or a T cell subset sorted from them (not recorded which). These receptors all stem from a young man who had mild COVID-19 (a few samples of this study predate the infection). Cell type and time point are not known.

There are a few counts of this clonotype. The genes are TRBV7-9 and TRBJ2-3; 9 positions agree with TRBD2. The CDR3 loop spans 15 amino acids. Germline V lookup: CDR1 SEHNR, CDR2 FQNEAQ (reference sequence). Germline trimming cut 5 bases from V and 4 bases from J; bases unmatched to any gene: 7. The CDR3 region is CASSLGTSKADTQYF. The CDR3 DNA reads TGTGCCAGCAGCCTGGGGACTAGCAAAGCAGATACGCAGTATTTT.

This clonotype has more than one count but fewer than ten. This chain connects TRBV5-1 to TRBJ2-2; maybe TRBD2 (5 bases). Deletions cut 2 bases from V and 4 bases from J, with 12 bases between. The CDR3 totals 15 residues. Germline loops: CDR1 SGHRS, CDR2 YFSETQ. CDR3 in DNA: TGCGCCAGCAGCTTTAGGGAGACATCCACCGGGGAGCTGTTTTTT. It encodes CASSFRETSTGELFF.

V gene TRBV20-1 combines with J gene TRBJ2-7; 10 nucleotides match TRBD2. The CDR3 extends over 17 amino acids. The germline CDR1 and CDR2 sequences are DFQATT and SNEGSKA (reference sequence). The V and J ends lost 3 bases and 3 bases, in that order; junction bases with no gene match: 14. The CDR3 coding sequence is TGCAGTGCTAGTGATTATCCTAGCGGGGGATCTAACTACGAGCAGTACTTC. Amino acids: CSASDYPSGGSNYEQYF.

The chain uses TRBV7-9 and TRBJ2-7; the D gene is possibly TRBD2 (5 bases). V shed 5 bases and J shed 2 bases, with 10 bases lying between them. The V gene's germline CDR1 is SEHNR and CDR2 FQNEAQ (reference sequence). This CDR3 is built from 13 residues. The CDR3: CASSQDGTYEQYF. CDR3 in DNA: TGTGCCAGCAGCCAGGACGGGACCTACGAGCAGTACTTC.

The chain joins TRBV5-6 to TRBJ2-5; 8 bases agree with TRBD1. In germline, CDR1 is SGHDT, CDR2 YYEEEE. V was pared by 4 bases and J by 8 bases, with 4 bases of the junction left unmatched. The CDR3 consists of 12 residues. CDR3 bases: TGTGCCAGCAGCCGGACAGGGATTACCCAGTACTTC. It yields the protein CASSRTGITQYF.

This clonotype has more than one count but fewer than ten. The CDR3 loop is CASSQEYGVDTDTQYF. In DNA, the CDR3 is TGCGCCAGCAGCCAAGAATACGGGGTTGACACAGATACGCAGTATTTT. The chain has TRBV4-1 and TRBJ2-3; D possibly corresponds to TRBD2 (5 bases). Trimming took 0 bases from V and 2 from J, leaving 12 bases between them. The CDR3 is 16 amino acids. CDR1 and CDR2 (germline): MGHRA, YSYEKL.

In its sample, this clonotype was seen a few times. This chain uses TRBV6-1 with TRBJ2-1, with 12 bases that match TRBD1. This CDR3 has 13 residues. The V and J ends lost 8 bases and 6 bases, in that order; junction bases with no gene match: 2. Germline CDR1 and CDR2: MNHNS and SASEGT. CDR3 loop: CASRDRGLNEQFF. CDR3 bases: TGTGCCAGCCGGGACAGGGGGCTCAATGAGCAGTTCTTC.

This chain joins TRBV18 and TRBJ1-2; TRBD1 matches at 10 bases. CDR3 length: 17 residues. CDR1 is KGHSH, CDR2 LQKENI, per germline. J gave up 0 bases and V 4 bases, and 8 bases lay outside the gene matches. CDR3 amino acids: CASSRSAGQGTNYGYTF. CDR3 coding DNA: TGTGCCAGCTCACGATCGGCGGGACAGGGGACTAACTATGGCTACACCTTC. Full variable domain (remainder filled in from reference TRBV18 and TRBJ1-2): NAGVMQNPRHLVRRRGQEARLRCSPMKGHSHVYWYRQLPEEGLKFMVYLQKENIIDESGMPKERFSAEFPKEGPSILRIQQVVRGDSAAYFCASSRSAGQGTNYGYTFGSGTRLTVV.

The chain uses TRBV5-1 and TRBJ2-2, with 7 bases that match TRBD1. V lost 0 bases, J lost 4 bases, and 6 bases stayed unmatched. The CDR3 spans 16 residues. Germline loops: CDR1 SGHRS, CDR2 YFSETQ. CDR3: CASSLGTGRPTGELFF. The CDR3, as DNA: TGCGCCAGCAGCTTGGGGACAGGCCGACCCACCGGGGAGCTGTTTTTT.

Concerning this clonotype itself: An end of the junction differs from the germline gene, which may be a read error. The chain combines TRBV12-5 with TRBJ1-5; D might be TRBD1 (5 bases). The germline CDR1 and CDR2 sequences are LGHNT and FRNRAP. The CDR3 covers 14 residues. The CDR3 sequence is CASGLGWTNQHQHF. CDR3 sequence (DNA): TGTGCTAGTGGTTTGGGTTGGACAAATCAGCACCAGCATTTT.

DNA for the CDR3: TGTGCCAGCAGCTTCGAAGACTCCCCAGGCGGTAACTATGGCTACACCTTC. It is translated as CASSFEDSPGGNYGYTF. The rearrangement uses TRBV14 and TRBJ1-2; D not certain. CDR3 length: 17 amino acids. Germline V gives CDR1 SGHDN, CDR2 FVKESK. The V and J ends lost 5 bases and 1 base respectively, with 20 bases between them.

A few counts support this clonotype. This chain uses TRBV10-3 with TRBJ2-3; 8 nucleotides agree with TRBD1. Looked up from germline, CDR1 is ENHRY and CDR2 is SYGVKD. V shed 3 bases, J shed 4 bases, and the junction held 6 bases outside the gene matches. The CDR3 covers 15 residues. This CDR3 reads CAISDWTGRPDTQYF. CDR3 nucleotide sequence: TGTGCCATCAGTGACTGGACAGGGCGTCCAGATACGCAGTATTTT.

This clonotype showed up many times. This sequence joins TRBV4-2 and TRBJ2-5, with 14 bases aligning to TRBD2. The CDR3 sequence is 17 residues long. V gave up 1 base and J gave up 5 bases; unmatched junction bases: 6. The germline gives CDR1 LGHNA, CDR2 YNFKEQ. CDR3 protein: CASSQAGTSGGVETQYF. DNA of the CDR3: TGTGCCAGCAGCCAAGCAGGGACTAGCGGGGGAGTCGAGACCCAGTACTTC.

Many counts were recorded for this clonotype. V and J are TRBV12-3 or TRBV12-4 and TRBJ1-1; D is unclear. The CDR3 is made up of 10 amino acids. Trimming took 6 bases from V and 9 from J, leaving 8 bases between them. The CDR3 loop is CASRARKAFF. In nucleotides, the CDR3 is TGTGCCAGCAGGGCCCGAAAAGCTTTCTTT.